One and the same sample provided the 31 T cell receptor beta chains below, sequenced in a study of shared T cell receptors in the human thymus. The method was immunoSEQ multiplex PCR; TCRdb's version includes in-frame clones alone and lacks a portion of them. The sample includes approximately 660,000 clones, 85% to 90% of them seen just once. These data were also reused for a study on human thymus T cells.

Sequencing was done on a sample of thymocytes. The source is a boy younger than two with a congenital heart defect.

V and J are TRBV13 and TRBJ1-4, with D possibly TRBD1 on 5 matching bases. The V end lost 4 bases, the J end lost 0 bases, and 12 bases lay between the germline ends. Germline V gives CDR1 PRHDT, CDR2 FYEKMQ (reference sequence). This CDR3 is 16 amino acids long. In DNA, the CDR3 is TGTGCCAGCAGCTCGCGGCGCAGGGCAACTAATGAAAAACTGTTTTTT. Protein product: CASSSRRRATNEKLFF.

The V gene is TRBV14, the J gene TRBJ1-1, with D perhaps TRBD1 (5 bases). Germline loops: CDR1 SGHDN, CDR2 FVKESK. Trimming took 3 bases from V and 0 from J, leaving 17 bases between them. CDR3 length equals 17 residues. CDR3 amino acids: CASSQTDRFGVNTEAFF. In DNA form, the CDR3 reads TGTGCCAGCAGCCAGACAGACAGATTCGGAGTGAACACTGAAGCTTTCTTT.

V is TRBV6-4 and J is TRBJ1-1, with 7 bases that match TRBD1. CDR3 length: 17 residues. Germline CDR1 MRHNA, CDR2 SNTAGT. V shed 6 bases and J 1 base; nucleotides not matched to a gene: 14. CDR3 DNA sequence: TGTGCCAGCAGCTTAACCGGGACCAAGGGGGCGAACACTGAAGCTTTCTTT. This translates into CASSLTGTKGANTEAFF.

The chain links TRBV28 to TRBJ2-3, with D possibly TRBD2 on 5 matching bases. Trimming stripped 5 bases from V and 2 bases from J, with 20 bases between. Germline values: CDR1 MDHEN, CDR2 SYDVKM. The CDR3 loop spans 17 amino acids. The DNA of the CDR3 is TGTGCCAGCAGTCAAGGGAAACCGTCGGGGAACACAGATACGCAGTATTTT. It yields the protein CASSQGKPSGNTDTQYF.

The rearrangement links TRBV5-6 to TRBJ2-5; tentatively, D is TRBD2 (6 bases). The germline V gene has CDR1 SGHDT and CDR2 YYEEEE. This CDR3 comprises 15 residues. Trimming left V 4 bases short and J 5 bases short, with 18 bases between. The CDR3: CASSRKPGTGETQYF. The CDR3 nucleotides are TGTGCCAGCAGCCGAAAGCCCGGGACTGGGGAGACCCAGTACTTC.

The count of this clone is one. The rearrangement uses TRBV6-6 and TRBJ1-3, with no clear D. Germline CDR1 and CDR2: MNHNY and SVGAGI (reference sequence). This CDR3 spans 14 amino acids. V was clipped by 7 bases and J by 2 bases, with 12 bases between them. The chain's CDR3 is CASTPDWAGNTIYF. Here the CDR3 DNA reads TGTGCCAGCACCCCGGACTGGGCTGGAAACACCATATATTTT.

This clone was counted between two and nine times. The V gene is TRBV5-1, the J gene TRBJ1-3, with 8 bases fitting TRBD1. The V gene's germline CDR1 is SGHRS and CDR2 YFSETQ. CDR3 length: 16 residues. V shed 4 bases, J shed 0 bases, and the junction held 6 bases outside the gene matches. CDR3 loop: CASSTHTGGSGNTIYF. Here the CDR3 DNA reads TGCGCCAGCAGCACCCATACAGGGGGCTCTGGAAACACCATATATTTT. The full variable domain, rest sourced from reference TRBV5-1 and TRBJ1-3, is KAGVTQTPRYLIKTRGQQVTLSCSPISGHRSVSWYQQTPGQGLQFLFEYFSETQRNKGNFPGRFSGRQFSNSRSEMNVSTLELGDSALYLCASSTHTGGSGNTIYFGEGSWLTVV.

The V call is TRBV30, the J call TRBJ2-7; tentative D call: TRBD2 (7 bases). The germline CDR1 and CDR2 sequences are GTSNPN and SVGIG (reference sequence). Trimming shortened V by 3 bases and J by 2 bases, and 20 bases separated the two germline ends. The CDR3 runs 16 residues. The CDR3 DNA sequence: TGTGCCTGGAGGAGAGGGGGGGTCGAGGAGACCTACGAGCAGTACTTC. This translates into CAWRRGGVEETYEQYF. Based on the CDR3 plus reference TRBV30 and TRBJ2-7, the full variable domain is SQTIHQWPATLVQPVGSPLSLECTVEGTSNPNLYWYRQAAGRGLQLLFYSVGIGQISSEVPQNLSASRPQDRQFILSSKKLLLSDSGFYLCAWRRGGVEETYEQYFGPGTRLTVT.

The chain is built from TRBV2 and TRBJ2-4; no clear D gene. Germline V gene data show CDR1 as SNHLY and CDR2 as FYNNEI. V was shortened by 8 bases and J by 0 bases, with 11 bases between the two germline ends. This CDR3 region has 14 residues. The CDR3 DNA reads TGTGCCAGCGAGATTGAGGTAGCCAAAAACATTCAGTACTTC. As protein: CASEIEVAKNIQYF. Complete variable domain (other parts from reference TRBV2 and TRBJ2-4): EPEVTQTPSHQVTQMGQEVILRCVPISNHLYFYWYRQILGQKVEFLVSFYNNEISEKSEIFDDQFSVERPDGSNFTLKIRSTKLEDSAMYFCASEIEVAKNIQYFGAGTRLSVL.

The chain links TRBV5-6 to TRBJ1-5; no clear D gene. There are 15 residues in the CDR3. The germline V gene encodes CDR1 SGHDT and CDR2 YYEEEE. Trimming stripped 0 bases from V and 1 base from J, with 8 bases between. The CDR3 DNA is TGTGCCAGCAGCTTGGCCGGGTCGAGCAATCAGCCCCAGCATTTT. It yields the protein CASSLAGSSNQPQHF. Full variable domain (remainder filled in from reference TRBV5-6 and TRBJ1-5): DAGVTQSPTHLIKTRGQQVTLRCSPKSGHDTVSWYQQALGQGPQFIFQYYEEEERQRGNFPDRFSGHQFPNYSSELNVNALLLGDSALYLCASSLAGSSNQPQHFGDGTRLSIL.

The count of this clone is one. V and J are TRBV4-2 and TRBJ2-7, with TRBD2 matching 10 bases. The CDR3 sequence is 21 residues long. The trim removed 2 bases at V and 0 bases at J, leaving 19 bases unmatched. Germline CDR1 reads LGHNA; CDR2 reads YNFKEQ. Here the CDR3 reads CASSQYMGPGLATKYSYEQYF. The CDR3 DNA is TGTGCCAGCAGCCAATATATGGGTCCGGGACTAGCGACGAAATACTCCTACGAGCAGTACTTC.

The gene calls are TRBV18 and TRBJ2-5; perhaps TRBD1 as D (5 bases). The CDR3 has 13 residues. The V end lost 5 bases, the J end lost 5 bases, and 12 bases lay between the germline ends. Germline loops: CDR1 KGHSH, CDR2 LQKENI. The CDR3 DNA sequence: TGTGCCAGCTCAGAAGGGGATCGGGAGACCCAGTACTTC. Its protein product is CASSEGDRETQYF.

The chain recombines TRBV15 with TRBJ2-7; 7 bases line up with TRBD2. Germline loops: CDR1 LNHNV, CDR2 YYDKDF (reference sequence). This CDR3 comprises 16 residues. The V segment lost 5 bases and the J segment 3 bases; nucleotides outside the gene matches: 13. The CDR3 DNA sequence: TGTGCCACCAGCGGGAAACCACCGGGGGGAGACTACGAGCAGTACTTC. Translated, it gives CATSGKPPGGDYEQYF. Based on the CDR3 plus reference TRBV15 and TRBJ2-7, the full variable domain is DAMVIQNPRYQVTQFGKPVTLSCSQTLNHNVMYWYQQKSSQAPKLLFHYYDKDFNNEADTPDNFQSRRPNTSFCFLDIRSPGLGDTAMYLCATSGKPPGGDYEQYFGPGTRLTVT.

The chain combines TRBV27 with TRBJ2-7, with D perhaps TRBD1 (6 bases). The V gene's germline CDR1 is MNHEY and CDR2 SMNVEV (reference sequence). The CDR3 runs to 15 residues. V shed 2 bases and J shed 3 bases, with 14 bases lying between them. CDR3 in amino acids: CASSLGTGPHYEQYF. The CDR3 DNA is TGTGCCAGCAGTTTAGGAACAGGGCCCCACTACGAGCAGTACTTC.

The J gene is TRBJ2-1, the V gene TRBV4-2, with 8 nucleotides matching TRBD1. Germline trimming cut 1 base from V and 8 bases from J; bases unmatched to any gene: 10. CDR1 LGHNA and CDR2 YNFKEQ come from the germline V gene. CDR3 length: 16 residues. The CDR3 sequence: CASSQAPRQGPHEQFF. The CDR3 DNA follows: TGTGCCAGCAGCCAAGCCCCACGACAGGGGCCCCATGAGCAGTTCTTC.

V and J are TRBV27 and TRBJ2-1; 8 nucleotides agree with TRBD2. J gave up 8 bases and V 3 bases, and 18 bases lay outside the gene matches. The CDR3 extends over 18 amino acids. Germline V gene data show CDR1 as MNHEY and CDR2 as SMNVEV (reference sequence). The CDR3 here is CASSLGEGLSGSFDEQFF. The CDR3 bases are TGTGCCAGCAGTTTGGGTGAGGGGCTAAGCGGGAGTTTTGATGAGCAGTTCTTC.

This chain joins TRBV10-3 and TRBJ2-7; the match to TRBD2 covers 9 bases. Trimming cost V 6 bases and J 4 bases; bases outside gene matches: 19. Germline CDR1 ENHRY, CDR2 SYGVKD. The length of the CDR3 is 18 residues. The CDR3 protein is CAISGGTSRVPVKYEQYF. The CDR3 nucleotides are TGTGCCATCAGCGGGGGGACTAGCCGGGTTCCAGTCAAATACGAGCAGTACTTC.

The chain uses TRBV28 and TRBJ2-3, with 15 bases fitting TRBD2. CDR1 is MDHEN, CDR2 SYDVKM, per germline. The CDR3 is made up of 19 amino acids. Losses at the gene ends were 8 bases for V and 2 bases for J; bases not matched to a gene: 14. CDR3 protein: CASLRPGTSGRHYTDTQYF. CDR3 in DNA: TGTGCCAGCCTCCGGCCGGGGACTAGCGGGAGGCACTACACAGATACGCAGTATTTT.

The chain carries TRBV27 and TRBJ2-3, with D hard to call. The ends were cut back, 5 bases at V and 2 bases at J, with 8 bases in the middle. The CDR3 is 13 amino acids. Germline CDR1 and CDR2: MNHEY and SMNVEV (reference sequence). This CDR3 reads CASSLRHTDTQYF. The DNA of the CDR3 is TGTGCCAGCAGTCTCAGACACACAGATACGCAGTATTTT.

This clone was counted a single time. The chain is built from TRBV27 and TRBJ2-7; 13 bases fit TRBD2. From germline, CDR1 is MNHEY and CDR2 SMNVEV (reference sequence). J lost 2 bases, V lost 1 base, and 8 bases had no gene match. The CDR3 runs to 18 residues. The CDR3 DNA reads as TGTGCCAGCAGTTTATGGGGGCGGGGGACTAGCGGGGCCTACGAGCAGTACTTC. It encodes CASSLWGRGTSGAYEQYF.

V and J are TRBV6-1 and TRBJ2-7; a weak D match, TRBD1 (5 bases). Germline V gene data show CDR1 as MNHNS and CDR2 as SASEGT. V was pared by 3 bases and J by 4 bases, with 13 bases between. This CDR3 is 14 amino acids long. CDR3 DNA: TGTGCCAGCAGTGACTCCAGGGCCGGGTACGAGCAGTACTTC. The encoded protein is CASSDSRAGYEQYF.

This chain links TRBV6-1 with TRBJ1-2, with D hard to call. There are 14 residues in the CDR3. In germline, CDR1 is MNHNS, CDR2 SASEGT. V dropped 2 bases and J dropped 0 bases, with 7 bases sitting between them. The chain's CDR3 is CASSERGPNYGYTF. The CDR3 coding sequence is TGTGCCAGCAGTGAACGTGGGCCTAACTATGGCTACACCTTC.

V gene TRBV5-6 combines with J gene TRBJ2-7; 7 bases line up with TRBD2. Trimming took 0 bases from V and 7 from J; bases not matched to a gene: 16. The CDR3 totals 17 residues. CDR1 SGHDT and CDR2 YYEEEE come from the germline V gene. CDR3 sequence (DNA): TGTGCCAGCAGCTTGGCACCTAGCGGAGTGGGAGTAGGAGAGCAGTACTTC. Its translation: CASSLAPSGVGVGEQYF.

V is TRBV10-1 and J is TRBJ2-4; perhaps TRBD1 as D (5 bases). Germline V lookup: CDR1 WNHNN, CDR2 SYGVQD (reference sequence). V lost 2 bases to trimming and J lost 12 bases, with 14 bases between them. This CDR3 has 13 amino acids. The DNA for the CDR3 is TGCGCCAGCAGTGAGGGGCCAGGGTTGGGTCAGTACTTC. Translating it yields CASSEGPGLGQYF.

CDR3 nucleotides: TGTGCCACCAGCAGAGATACGGGGGGGGATACTGAAGCTTTCTTT. This translates into CATSRDTGGDTEAFF. The genes are TRBV15 and TRBJ1-1; the D gene is possibly TRBD1 (5 bases). V was cut by 0 bases and J by 5 bases, with 13 bases left in between. The CDR3 sequence is 15 residues long. Germline V gene data show CDR1 as LNHNV and CDR2 as YYDKDF (reference sequence).

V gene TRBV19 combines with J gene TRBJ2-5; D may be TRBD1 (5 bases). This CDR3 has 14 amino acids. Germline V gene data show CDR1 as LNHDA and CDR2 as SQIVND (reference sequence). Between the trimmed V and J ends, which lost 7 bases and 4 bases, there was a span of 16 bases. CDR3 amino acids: CASTKTGQRETQYF. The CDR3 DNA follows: TGTGCCAGTACCAAAACAGGCCAGCGAGAGACCCAGTACTTC.

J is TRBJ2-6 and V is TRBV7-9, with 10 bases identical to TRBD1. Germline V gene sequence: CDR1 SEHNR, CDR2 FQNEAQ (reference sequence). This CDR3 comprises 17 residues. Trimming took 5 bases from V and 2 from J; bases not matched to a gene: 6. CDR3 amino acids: CASSLRDRGTGANVLTF. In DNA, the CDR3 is TGTGCCAGCAGCCTAAGGGACAGGGGAACTGGGGCCAACGTCCTGACTTTC.

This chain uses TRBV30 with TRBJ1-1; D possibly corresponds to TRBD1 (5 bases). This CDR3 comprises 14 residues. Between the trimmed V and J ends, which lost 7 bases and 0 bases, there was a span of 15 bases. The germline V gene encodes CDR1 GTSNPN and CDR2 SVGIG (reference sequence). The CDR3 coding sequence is TGTGCCTTACACGTACGGGGGGTGAACACTGAAGCTTTCTTT. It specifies CALHVRGVNTEAFF.

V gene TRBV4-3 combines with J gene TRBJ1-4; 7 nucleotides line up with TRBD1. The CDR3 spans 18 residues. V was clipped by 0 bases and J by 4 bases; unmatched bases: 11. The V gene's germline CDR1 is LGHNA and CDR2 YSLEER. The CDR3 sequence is CASSQDEVPRTGNEKLFF. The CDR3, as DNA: TGCGCCAGCAGCCAAGATGAGGTTCCCCGGACAGGTAATGAAAAACTGTTTTTT.

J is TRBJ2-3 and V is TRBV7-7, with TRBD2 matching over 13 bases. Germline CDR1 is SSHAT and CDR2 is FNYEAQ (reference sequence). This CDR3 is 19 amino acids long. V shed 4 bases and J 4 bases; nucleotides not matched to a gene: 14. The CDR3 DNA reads TGTGCCAGCAGCTCTGGGACTAGCGGGGAAAAGAGGAACGCAGATACGCAGTATTTT. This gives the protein CASSSGTSGEKRNADTQYF.

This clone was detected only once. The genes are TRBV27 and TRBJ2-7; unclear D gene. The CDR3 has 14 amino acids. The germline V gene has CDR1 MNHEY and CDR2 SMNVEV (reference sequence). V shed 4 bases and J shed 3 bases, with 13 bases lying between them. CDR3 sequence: CASSSRPILYEQYF. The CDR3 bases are TGTGCCAGCAGTTCCCGCCCCATACTCTACGAGCAGTACTTC.